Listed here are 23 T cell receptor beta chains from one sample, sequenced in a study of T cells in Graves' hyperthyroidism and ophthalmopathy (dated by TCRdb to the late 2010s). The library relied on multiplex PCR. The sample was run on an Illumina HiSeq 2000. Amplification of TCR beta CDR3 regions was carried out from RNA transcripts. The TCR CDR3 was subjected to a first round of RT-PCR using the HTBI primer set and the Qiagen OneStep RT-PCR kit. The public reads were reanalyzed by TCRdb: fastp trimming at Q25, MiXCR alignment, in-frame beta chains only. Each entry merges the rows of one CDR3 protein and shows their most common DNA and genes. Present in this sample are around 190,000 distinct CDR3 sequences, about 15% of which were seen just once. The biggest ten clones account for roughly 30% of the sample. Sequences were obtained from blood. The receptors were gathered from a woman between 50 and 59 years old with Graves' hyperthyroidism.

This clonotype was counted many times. The CDR3, as DNA: TGTGCCATCAGTGAGTGGGGTAGCAATCAGCCCCAGCATTTT. This encodes CAISEWGSNQPQHF. This rearrangement joins TRBV10-3 to TRBJ1-5; D gene uncertain. Per the germline V gene, CDR1 is ENHRY and CDR2 is SYGVKD. The V and J ends lost 1 base and 0 bases respectively, with 4 bases between them. The CDR3 consists of 14 residues.

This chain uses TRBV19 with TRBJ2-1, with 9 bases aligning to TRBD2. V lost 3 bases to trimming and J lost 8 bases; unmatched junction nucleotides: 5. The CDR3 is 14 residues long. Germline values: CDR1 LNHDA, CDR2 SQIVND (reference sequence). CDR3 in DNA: TGTGCCAGTAGTATCTCCCGCGGGAGGGATGAGCAGTTCTTC. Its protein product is CASSISRGRDEQFF.

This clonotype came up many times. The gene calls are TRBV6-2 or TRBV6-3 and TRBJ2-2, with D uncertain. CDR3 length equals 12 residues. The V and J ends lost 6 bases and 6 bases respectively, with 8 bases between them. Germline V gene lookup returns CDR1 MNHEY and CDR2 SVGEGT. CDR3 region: CASSRPAGELFF. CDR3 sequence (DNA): TGTGCCAGCAGCCGTCCTGCCGGGGAGCTGTTTTTT.

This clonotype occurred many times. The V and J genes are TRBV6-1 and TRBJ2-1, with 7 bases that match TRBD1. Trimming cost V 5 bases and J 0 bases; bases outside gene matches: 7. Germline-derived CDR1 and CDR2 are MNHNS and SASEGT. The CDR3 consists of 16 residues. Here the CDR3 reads CASSNRGQSSYNEQFF. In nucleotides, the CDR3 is TGTGCCAGCAGTAACCGGGGACAGTCCTCCTACAATGAGCAGTTCTTC.

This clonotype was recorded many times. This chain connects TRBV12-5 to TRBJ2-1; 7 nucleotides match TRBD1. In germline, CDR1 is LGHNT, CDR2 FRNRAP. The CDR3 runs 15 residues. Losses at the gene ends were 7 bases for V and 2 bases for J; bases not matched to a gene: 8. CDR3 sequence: CASAEQGYPYNEQFF. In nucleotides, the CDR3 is TGTGCTAGTGCCGAACAGGGGTACCCCTACAATGAGCAGTTCTTC.

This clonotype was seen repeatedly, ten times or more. CDR3 bases: TGCGCCAGCACCGAGTGGGGAGACAATGAGCAGTTCTTC. It codes for CASTEWGDNEQFF. The chain uses TRBV5-1 and TRBJ2-1; D perhaps matches TRBD2 (5 bases). The CDR3 totals 13 residues. Germline loops: CDR1 SGHRS, CDR2 YFSETQ. Trimming removed 6 bases at V and 5 bases at J, with 12 bases between.

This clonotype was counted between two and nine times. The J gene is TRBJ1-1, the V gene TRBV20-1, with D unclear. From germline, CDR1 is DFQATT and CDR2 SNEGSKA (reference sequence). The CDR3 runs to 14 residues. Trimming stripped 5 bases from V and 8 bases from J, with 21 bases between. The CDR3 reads CSAVALSNLGEAFF. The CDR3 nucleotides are TGCAGTGCTGTGGCCCTATCAAACCTAGGGGAAGCTTTCTTT.

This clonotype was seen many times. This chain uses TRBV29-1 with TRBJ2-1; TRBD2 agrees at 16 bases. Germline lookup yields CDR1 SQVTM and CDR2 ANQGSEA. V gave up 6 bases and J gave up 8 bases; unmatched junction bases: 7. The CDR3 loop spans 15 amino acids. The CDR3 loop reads CSVSGTSGGAYEQFF. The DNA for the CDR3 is TGCAGCGTGAGTGGGACTAGCGGGGGGGCCTATGAGCAGTTCTTC.

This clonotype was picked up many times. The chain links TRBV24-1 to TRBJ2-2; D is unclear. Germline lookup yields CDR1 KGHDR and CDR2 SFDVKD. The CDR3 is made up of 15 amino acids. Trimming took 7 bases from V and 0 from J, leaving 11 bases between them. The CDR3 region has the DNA TGTGCCACCAGGAGACACGGATCGAACACCGGGGAGCTGTTTTTT. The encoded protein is CATRRHGSNTGELFF.

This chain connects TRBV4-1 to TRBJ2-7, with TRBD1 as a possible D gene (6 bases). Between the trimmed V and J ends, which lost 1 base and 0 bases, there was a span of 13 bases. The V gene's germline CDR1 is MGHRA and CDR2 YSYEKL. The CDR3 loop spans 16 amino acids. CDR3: CASSQVKAGASYEQYF. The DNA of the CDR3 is TGCGCCAGCAGCCAAGTAAAAGCAGGGGCCTCCTACGAGCAGTACTTC.

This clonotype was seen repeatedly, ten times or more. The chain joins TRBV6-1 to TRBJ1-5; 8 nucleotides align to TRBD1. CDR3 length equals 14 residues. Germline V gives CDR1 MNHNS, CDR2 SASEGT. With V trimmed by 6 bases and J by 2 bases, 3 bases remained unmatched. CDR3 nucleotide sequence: TGTGCCAGCAGGACGACAGGGGGCAATCAGCCCCAGCATTTT. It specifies CASRTTGGNQPQHF.

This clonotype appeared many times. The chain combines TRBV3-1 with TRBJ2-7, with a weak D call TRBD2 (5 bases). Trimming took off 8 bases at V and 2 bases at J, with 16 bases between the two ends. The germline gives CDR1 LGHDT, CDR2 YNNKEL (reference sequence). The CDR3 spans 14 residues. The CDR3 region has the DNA TGTGCCAGCCGAACTAGTTTAACTCCCTACGAGCAGTACTTC. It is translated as CASRTSLTPYEQYF.

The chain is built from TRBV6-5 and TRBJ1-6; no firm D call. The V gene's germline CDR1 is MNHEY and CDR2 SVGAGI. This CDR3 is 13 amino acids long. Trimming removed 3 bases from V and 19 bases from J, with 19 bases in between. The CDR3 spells CASSYSEISPPHF. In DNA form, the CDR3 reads TGTGCCAGCAGTTATTCTGAGATATCACCCCCTCACTTT.

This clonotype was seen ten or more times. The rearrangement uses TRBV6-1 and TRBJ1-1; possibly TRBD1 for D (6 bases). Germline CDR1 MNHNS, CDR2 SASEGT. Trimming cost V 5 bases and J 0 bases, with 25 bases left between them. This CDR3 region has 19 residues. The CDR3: CASSLPPTGGLLMNTEAFF. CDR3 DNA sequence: TGTGCCAGCAGTCTCCCCCCGACAGGCGGGCTCTTAATGAACACTGAAGCTTTCTTT.

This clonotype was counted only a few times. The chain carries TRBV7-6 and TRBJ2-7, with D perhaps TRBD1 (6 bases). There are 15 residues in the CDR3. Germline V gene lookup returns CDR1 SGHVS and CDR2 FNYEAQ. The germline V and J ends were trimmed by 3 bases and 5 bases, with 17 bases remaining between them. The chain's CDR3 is CASSFYRDLEDEQYF. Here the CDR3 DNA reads TGTGCCAGCAGCTTTTACAGGGACCTCGAGGACGAGCAGTACTTC.

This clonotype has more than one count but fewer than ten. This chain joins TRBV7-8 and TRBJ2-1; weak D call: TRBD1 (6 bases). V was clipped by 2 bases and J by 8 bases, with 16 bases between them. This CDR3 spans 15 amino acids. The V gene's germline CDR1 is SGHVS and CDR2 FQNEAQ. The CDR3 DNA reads TGTGCCAGCAGCTTATTAGGGCAGGGGTCTCATGAGCAGTTCTTC. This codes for CASSLLGQGSHEQFF.

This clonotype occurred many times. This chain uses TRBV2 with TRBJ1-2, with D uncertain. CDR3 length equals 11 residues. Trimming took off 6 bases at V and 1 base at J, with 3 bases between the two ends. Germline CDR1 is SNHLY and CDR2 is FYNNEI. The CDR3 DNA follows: TGTGCCAGCAGACGTAACTATGGCTACACCTTC. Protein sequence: CASRRNYGYTF.

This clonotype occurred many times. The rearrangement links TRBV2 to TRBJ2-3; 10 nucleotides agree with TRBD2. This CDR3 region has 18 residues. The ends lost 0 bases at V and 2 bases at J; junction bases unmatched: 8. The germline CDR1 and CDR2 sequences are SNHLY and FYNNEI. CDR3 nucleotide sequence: TGTGCCAGCAGTGAAGCGCGATATAGCGGGGGGTACACAGATACGCAGTATTTT. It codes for CASSEARYSGGYTDTQYF.

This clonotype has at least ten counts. The CDR3 DNA follows: TGTGCCAGTAGTATAGATGTTGGGGCGGGGGGAACCTACAATGAGCAGTTCTTC. It codes for CASSIDVGAGGTYNEQFF. The chain is built from TRBV19 and TRBJ2-1; TRBD2 aligns across 8 bases. V gave up 0 bases and J gave up 2 bases; unmatched junction bases: 9. The CDR3 extends over 18 amino acids. Germline assignment: CDR1 LNHDA and CDR2 SQIVND (reference sequence).

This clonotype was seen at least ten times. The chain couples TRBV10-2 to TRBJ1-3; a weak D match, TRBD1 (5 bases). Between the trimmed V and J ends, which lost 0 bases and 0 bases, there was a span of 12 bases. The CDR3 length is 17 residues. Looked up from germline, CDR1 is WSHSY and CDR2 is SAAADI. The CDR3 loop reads CASSESPGPLSGNTIYF. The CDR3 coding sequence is TGCGCCAGCAGTGAGTCTCCGGGACCGCTCTCTGGAAACACCATATATTTT.

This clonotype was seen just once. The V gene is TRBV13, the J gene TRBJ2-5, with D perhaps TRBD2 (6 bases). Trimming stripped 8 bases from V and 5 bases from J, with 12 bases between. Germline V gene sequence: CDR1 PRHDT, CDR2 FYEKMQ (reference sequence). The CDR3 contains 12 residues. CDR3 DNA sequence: TGTGCCAGCGGGGACGGAGGGGAGACCCAGTACTTC. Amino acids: CASGDGGETQYF.

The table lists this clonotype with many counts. The CDR3 DNA reads as TGTGCCAGCAGTTTATCAAGGGGACAGGGTCAGCCCCAGCATTTT. The encoded protein is CASSLSRGQGQPQHF. The V and J genes are TRBV12-3 or TRBV12-4 and TRBJ1-5; 9 nucleotides align to TRBD1. The CDR3 has 15 amino acids. After removal of 2 bases from V and 6 bases from J, the junction contained 5 bases not matched to a gene.

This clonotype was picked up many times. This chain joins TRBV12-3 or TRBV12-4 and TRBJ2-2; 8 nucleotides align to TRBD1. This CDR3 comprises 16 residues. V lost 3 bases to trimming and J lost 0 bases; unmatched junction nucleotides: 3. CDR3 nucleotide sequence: TGTGCCAGCAGTTTGCAGGGGGCCACGAACACCGGGGAGCTGTTTTTT. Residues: CASSLQGATNTGELFF.